This T cell receptor (beta chain) was sequenced during a study of T cells after yellow fever vaccination. Study context: The authors prepared low-cell-number fractions using SMART-Seq v4 Ultra Low Input.

Each CDR3 protein is one row after TCRdb ran MiXCR on the 5' RACE reads. The top ten hold over 15% of the sample, which has about 320,000 distinct CDR3 sequences, around 6.8% seen once. The germline V gene encodes CDR1 SGDLS and CDR2 YYNGEE. There are 14 residues in the CDR3. V lost 4 bases, J lost 8 bases, and 15 bases lay in between. This clonotype has more than one count but fewer than ten. This rearrangement joins TRBV9 to TRBJ2-2, with D tentatively TRBD1 (6 bases). This clonotype was obtained from a man between 18 and 35 years old who received the YFV17D yellow fever vaccine. The sample in question was PBMCs, obtained about 41 days after the first yellow fever vaccination. CDR3 loop: CASSKGDPTGELFF. For the CDR3, the DNA is TGTGCCAGCAGCAAGGGGGACCCTACGGGGGAGCTGTTTTTT. Based on the CDR3 plus reference TRBV9 and TRBJ2-2, the full variable domain is DSGVTQTPKHLITATGQRVTLRCSPRSGDLSVYWYQQSLDQGLQFLIQYYNGEERAKGNILERFSAQQFPDLHSELNLSSLELGDSALYFCASSKGDPTGELFFGEGSRLTVL.